The rows below give T cell receptor beta chains drawn from one sample of a study of T cell repertoires in cytomegalovirus infection. No cognate antigen is known for these TCRs. TCRdb reanalysed the reads using MiXCR and keeps one entry per CDR3 protein. The table has almost 90,000 distinct CDR3 sequences, roughly 29% seen once. The sample consisted of CD8+ T cells from cultured PBMCs, taken from culture after CMV antigen stimulation. These receptors all come from a human donor in good health (CMV status not recorded). Some clones in this sample may be carry-over from other donors' samples. The CDR3 runs from the conserved cysteine through the conserved F or W. The D gene is left open where the match is weak. Size tells how often a clone was seen (once, few, many) or the class of an expanded clone, and some rows leave it out.

V	D	J	size	CDR3	DNA
TRBV6-5	.	TRBJ2-3	many	CASSYGGGGDTQYF	TGTGCCAGCAGTTACGGAGGGGGGGGAGATACGCAGTATTTT
TRBV2	.	TRBJ1-3	few	CASNENRADTIYF	TGTGCCAGCAATGAAAACAGGGCCGACACCATATATTTT
TRBV6-6	.	TRBJ1-1	many	CASSYDRTTNTEAFF	TGTGCCAGCAGTTACGATCGGACAACGAACACTGAAGCTTTCTTT
TRBV20-1	.	TRBJ1-1	few	CSAPEGYSSEAFF	TGCAGTGCACCTGAGGGGTACTCGTCTGAAGCTTTCTTT
TRBV7-8	.	TRBJ2-1	few	CASSYAGSYNEQFF	TGTGCCAGCAGCTACGCAGGCTCCTACAATGAGCAGTTCTTC
TRBV4-1	TRBD1	TRBJ2-7	.	CASSQEGGTGLYEQYF	TGCGCCAGCAGCCAAGAGGGGGGGACAGGGCTCTACGAGCAGTACTTC
TRBV12-3/TRBV12-4	TRBD1	TRBJ1-6	.	CASARRGRISPLHF	TGTGCCAGCGCCCGAAGGGGGCGGATTTCACCCCTCCACTTT
TRBV4-1	TRBD1	TRBJ2-7	once	CASSQRQGDPHEQYF	TGCGCCAGCAGCCAGCGACAGGGCGACCCCCACGAGCAGTACTTC
TRBV7-9	.	TRBJ1-5	many	CASSPGGSNQPQHF	TGTGCCAGCAGCCCCGGTGGTAGCAATCAGCCCCAGCATTTT
TRBV5-4	.	TRBJ1-1	.	CASSFAIGNTEAFF	TGTGCCAGCAGCTTTGCCATCGGGAACACTGAAGCTTTCTTT
TRBV20-1	.	TRBJ1-2	few	CSASMGYTF	TGCAGTGCATCTATGGGCTACACCTTC
TRBV9	TRBD1	TRBJ2-1	.	CASSEGTGWLNEQFF	TGTGCCAGCAGCGAGGGGACAGGGTGGCTCAATGAGCAGTTCTTC
TRBV20-1	.	TRBJ1-5	.	CSARDRRDSSNQPQHF	TGCAGTGCTAGAGATCGTCGAGACAGTAGCAATCAGCCCCAGCATTTT
TRBV24-1	.	TRBJ1-2	.	CATSDFSGGNGYTF	TGTGCCACCAGTGATTTTAGCGGAGGGAATGGCTACACCTTC
TRBV2	.	TRBJ2-1	few	CASRQTSYNEQFF	TGTGCCAGCAGACAGACTTCCTACAATGAGCAGTTCTTC
TRBV19	TRBD1	TRBJ1-1	.	CASSAAGGMEAFF	TGTGCCAGTAGTGCGGCAGGGGGCATGGAAGCTTTCTTT
TRBV7-6	TRBD1	TRBJ1-4	.	CASSYTDRVLFF	TGTGCCAGCAGCTACACTGACAGGGTCCTGTTTTTT
TRBV5-1	.	TRBJ2-7	.	CASTWIGVNFYEQYF	TGCGCCAGCACCTGGATAGGGGTGAATTTCTACGAGCAGTACTTC
TRBV7-8	TRBD2	TRBJ2-5	many	CASSQRGGYQETQYF	TGTGCCAGCAGCCAGCGGGGGGGGTACCAAGAGACCCAGTACTTC
TRBV5-1	TRBD2	TRBJ2-1	.	CASSLAGGPLDEQFF	TGCGCCAGCAGCTTGGCGGGGGGACCCTTAGATGAGCAGTTCTTC
TRBV20-1	.	TRBJ2-7	few	CSARDPRGGVYEQYF	TGCAGTGCTAGAGATCCCAGGGGGGGCGTGTACGAGCAGTACTTC
TRBV7-9	TRBD2	TRBJ2-3	.	CASSPRLAPDTQYF	TGTGCCAGCAGCCCCCGACTAGCCCCAGATACGCAGTATTTT
TRBV25-1	TRBD1	TRBJ1-4	many	CASSAGQGYEKLFF	TGTGCCAGCAGTGCGGGACAGGGTTATGAAAAACTGTTTTTT
TRBV12-3/TRBV12-4	.	TRBJ1-5	.	CASSPGSGVGQPQHF	TGTGCCAGCAGTCCGGGGTCGGGGGTGGGACAGCCCCAGCATTTT
TRBV19	TRBD1	TRBJ1-1	many	CASTVQGAHTEAFF	TGTGCCAGTACCGTACAGGGGGCACACACTGAAGCTTTCTTT
TRBV5-4	.	TRBJ2-5	.	CASSPLWGTPQETQYF	TGTGCCAGCAGCCCCCTTTGGGGGACCCCACAAGAGACCCAGTACTTC
TRBV25-1	.	TRBJ1-4	.	CASSEYRGTRNEKLFF	TGTGCCAGCAGTGAATATAGGGGGACAAGGAATGAAAAACTGTTTTTT
TRBV28	TRBD2	TRBJ2-1	few	CASSLAGEYNEQFF	TGTGCCAGCAGTCTAGCGGGGGAATACAATGAGCAGTTCTTC
TRBV7-6	TRBD2	TRBJ2-2	many	CATKEGAGVNTGELFF	TGTGCCACCAAAGAAGGGGCGGGGGTTAACACCGGGGAGCTGTTTTTT
TRBV12-3/TRBV12-4	.	TRBJ2-2	few	CASSPEGAGELFF	TGTGCCAGCAGTCCCGAGGGTGCCGGGGAGCTGTTTTTT
TRBV7-6	TRBD1	TRBJ2-7	many	CASSLGQGDHEQYF	TGTGCCAGCAGCTTAGGACAGGGGGACCACGAGCAGTACTTC
TRBV28	.	TRBJ2-5	.	CASSFRDIQETQYF	TGTGCCAGCAGTTTCCGGGACATACAAGAGACCCAGTACTTC
TRBV5-1	.	TRBJ2-7	few	CASSLSVGMYEQYF	TGCGCCAGCAGCTTGTCGGTAGGGATGTACGAGCAGTACTTC
TRBV12-3/TRBV12-4	.	TRBJ1-2	few	CASSNGTLFPGYTF	TGTGCCAGCAGCAACGGGACTCTCTTTCCCGGCTACACCTTC
TRBV13	TRBD1	TRBJ2-7	.	CASSLSTGSYEQYF	TGTGCCAGCAGCTTATCGACAGGGAGTTACGAGCAGTACTTC
TRBV2	.	TRBJ2-5	few	CASSYLGTAQETQYF	TGTGCCAGCAGTTACCTAGGGACGGCGCAAGAGACCCAGTACTTC
TRBV7-2	.	TRBJ1-2	many	CASSVRGDTSLGYTF	TGTGCCAGCAGCGTGAGAGGGGACACATCTCTAGGCTACACCTTC
TRBV7-9	.	TRBJ2-5	.	CASSPGFSPSSTYQETQYF	TGTGCCAGCAGCCCAGGATTTAGTCCCAGTAGCACTTACCAAGAGACCCAGTACTTC
TRBV20-1	.	TRBJ2-1	few	CSVRPRDNEQFF	TGCAGTGTAAGGCCCCGGGACAATGAGCAGTTCTTC
TRBV7-9	.	TRBJ2-7	.	CASSSALRRGYEQYF	TGTGCCAGCAGCTCAGCTCTCCGTAGGGGCTACGAGCAGTACTTC
TRBV19	.	TRBJ1-5	few	CASSKQDYSNQPQHF	TGTGCCAGTAGTAAACAGGACTATAGCAATCAGCCCCAGCATTTT
TRBV9	.	TRBJ2-1	few	CASSGEWEASYNEQFF	TGTGCCAGCAGCGGGGAGTGGGAGGCCTCCTACAATGAGCAGTTCTTC
TRBV18	.	TRBJ1-4	few	CASSPPYEGRKLFF	TGTGCCAGCTCACCACCTTACGAGGGGCGTAAACTGTTTTTT
TRBV18	.	TRBJ1-5	.	CASVQDSNQPQHF	TGTGCCAGCGTACAGGATAGCAATCAGCCCCAGCATTTT